This paragraph covers one T cell receptor beta chain sequence. Its specificity is unknown. Germline V lookup: CDR1 GTSNPN, CDR2 SVGIG (reference sequence). This CDR3 has 14 amino acids. V was shortened by 5 bases and J by 1 base, with 15 bases between the two germline ends. The sample is drawn from a study of T cells in Graves' hyperthyroidism and ophthalmopathy. The overall study: Before any treatment, at initial diagnosis, peripheral blood was collected.

Regions amplified from RNA transcripts were the TCR beta CDR3 regions. HTBI primers were used for first-round RT-PCR of the TCR CDR3. Using its own MiXCR run on the multiplex PCR reads, TCRdb lists one record per CDR3 protein. The sample holds roughly 400,000 distinct CDR3 sequences, 15% to 19% seen once. Study results and caveats: Ophthalmopathy could be told apart from stable hyperthyroidism with a 13 V-J model.

The material sequenced was blood. The chain couples TRBV30 to TRBJ2-7, with a tentative D call TRBD2 (6 bases). The sequence came from a woman younger than 30 with Graves' hyperthyroidism that later progressed to Graves' ophthalmopathy. CDR3 residues: CAWETPGGSYEQYF. The CDR3 DNA sequence: TGTGCCTGGGAGACCCCCGGGGGTTCCTACGAGCAGTACTTC.